The present TCR beta chain was sequenced within a study of HIV-infected patients and healthy controls (dated by TCRdb to 2013 to 2016). Background for the entire study: After three months of therapy, CD4 counts in about 85% of the 16 patients increased to a modest but significant degree while remaining below normal ranges. Relative to controls, total CDR3 counts per chain did not differ significantly, and patients lacked overall T-cell lymphocytopenia. CD8 counts did not change consistently during early therapy, while the CD4:CD8 ratio increased slightly. Viral load became undetectable in about 75% of the 16 patients by the second bleed and in all patients after a further year of therapy. The study asked whether deep sequencing of the TCR repertoire from small blood samples of HIV patients could detect immune perturbation and reconstitution.

SuperScript III was used to reverse transcribe 500 ng RNA with primers targeting the alpha and beta constant regions. Separate alpha and beta chain libraries were made by chain-specific third strand synthesis with multiplexing indices. The protocol used a single primer pair to amplify all rearrangements within a chain, which avoided primer bias, and attached molecular barcodes to each cDNA molecule. Purified cDNA was joined by T4 RNA Ligase 1 to a 5' RACE adapter carrying a random hexamer and the SP2 sequencing primer site. The authors primed second strand synthesis from the SP2 site with Phusion polymerase and used slow temperature ramps to favor optimal annealing. Joined together, two random hexamer sequences that had both been added before amplification formed the 12-nucleotide barcode of each molecule. P5 and P7 adapter elements plus a second index were added in a short first PCR, which was followed by a roughly 21-cycle amplification PCR with P5s and P7 primers. A total of about 25 PCR cycles were applied to the libraries, which were quantified on a Qubit, sized on a Bioanalyzer, and diluted to roughly 4 nM. Sequencing of the normalized libraries was performed on an Illumina MiSeq with 2 x 250 paired-end kits. Into about 10 ul Tris-Cl, the reverse transcription reactions were eluted following cleanup on MinElute columns. Adapter ligations were incubated for 20 to 25 hours at 16 degrees C and subsequently purified with AMPure XP beads at a 1:1 ratio. Concerning the study's data processing: A modified Decombinator that output V, J, insert and barcode information was used to process the demultiplexed FASTQ files. Sequences that shared a barcode but differed from the dominant sequence were treated as errors and discarded, and barcodes were clustered at Levenshtein distance 3 and counted to estimate the original cDNA molecules. The R packages ineq, vegan, igraph and RCytoscape were used for downstream analyses, with IMGT nomenclature and CDR3 definitions applied. V gene usage was computed over distinct sequences, each TCR counted once to avoid skew from clonal expansion. Whenever two unique CDR3 amino acid sequences within a donor differed by a single Levenshtein edit, similarity networks linked them. Published HIV-specific CDR3s (around 85 alpha, 700 to 900 beta) and CMV-specific CDR3s (more than twelve alpha, more than 250 beta) were assembled and queried against the repertoires. Random subsampling to size-matched repertoires showed patients' decreased diversity was not caused by their lower sequence numbers. TCRdb trimmed the raw reads at Q25, called clones with MiXCR and kept productive beta chains. Every entry covers one CDR3 protein and lists the most common genes and DNA from its rows. Here the V and J calls rest on TCRdb's processing, not on the authors' analysis. The sample table records about 5,500 distinct CDR3 sequences; approximately 9.7% of these occur just once. Approximately 24% of the sample lies in the top ten.

Paper-wide results and their limitations: Sequencing depth was restricted by the use of whole blood, which also prevented the dynamics of distinct T-cell subpopulations from being separated. Both the Jaccard index and the count of highly shared sequences showed that healthy controls shared more CDR3s between individuals than HIV+ patients did. Alpha-chain CDR3s from MAIT cells appeared at high frequency in healthy controls but were severely depleted in HIV+ repertoires. Size-matched repertoire data did not replicate the apparent post-therapy recovery of the Gini index in HIV-infected patients. The therapy captured by the treated samples lasted only roughly 14 weeks, arguably too short a period to observe immune reconstitution given low adult thymic output. HIV-infected repertoires had significantly higher mean Gini indices than controls, possibly reflecting oligoclonality. Significantly different mean usage between HIV-infected patients and controls was observed for eight alpha and eight beta V genes. The pairing of alpha and beta chains was not determined in the samples. During therapy, HIV-associated CDR3s significantly decreased in frequency, while CMV-associated CDR3s did not change significantly, though most became more frequent. The observed differences in diversity could not be explained by the slight differences in age and sex profiles between the study cohorts. Donor HLA types were not determined in the study. Roughly threefold more distinct CDR3s and higher Shannon diversity were observed in healthy control repertoires than in untreated HIV+ repertoires. Processing was restricted to sixteen HIV-infected individuals, which the authors judged to be a major constraint on the generalizability of the findings. Comparisons were complicated by unequal numbers of distinct sequences between patients and controls, and rare events from HIV-infected data were overweighted by size-matching.

As encoded in the germline V gene, CDR1 is SGHDT while CDR2 is YYEEEE. From its cysteine to its phenylalanine, the CDR3 spans 16 amino acids. Of all the DNA, just the CDR3 is kept, 48 bases in frame from base 1. Relative to germline, V is 1 base shorter and J is 0 bases shorter, with 11 bases between their ends. After antiretroviral therapy began, follow-up blood was collected from HIV-infected patients roughly three months, about 14 weeks, later. Since whole blood was used without any cell fractionation, the repertoire reflected all peripheral T cells in unsorted form. For RNA extraction, 2.5 ml of peripheral blood was drawn into Tempus tubes. Patients were deemed ineligible for enrollment if they had febrile or AIDS-related illness, tumors, hepatitis B or C coinfection, immunomodulatory therapy, recent vaccination or treatment interruptions. Residual genomic DNA was removed with the TURBO-DNase kit and globin mRNA was depleted with GLOBINclear.

By its share of the sample, this clonotype is medium-sized (0.01 to 0.1%). Its antigen specificity is not known. One base away there is no much larger clone; base qualities are not given. The sequencing here drew on blood, taken during antiretroviral therapy. The sequence was collected from an adult with HIV infection. This sequence uses TRBV5-6 and TRBJ1-3; perhaps TRBD1 is the D gene, with 5 bases matching. The CDR3 region: CASSLRGASSGNTIYF. The sequenced DNA: TGTGCCAGCAGCTTGAGAGGGGCGAGCTCTGGAAACACCATATATTTT.